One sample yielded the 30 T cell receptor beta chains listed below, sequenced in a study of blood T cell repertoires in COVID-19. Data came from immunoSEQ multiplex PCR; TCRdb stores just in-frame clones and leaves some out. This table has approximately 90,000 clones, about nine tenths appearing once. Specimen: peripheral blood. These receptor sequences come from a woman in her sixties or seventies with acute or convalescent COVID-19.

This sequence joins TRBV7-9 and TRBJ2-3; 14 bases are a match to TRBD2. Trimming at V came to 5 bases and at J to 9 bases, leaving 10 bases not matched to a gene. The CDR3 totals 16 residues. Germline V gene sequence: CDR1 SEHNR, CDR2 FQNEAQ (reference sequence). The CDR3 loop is CASSHGPGLAGETQYF. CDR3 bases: TGTGCCAGCAGCCACGGCCCGGGACTAGCGGGAGAGACGCAGTATTTT.

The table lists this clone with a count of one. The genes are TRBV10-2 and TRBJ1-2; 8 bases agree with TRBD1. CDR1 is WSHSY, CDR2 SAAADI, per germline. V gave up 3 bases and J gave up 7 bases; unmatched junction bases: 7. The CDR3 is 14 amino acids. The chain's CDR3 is CASSDLRDRSGYTF. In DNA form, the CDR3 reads TGCGCCAGCAGTGACCTCCGGGACAGGAGTGGCTACACCTTC.

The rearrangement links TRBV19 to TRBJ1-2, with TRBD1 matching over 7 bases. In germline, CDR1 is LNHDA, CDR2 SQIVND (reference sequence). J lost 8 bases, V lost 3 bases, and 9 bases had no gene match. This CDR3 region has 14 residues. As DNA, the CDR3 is TGTGCCAGTAGTATGGAAGGGGGCGCCCGGGGCTACACCTTC. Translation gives CASSMEGGARGYTF.

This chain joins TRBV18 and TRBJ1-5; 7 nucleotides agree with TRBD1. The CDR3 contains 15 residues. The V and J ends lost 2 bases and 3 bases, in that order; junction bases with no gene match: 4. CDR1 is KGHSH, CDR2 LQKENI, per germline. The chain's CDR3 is CASSPTQGNNQPQHF. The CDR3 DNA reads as TGTGCCAGCTCACCAACACAGGGGAACAATCAGCCCCAGCATTTT.

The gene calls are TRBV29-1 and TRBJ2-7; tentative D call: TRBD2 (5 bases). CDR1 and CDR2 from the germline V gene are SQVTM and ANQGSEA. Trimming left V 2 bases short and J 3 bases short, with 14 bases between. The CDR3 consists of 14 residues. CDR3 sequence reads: CSVETLGSGYEQYF. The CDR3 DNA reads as TGCAGCGTTGAAACACTAGGAAGCGGCTACGAGCAGTACTTC.

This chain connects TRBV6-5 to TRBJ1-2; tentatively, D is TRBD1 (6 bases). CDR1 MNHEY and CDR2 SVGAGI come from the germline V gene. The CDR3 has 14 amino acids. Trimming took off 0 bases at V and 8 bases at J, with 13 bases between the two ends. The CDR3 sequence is CASSYSGGPSGYTF. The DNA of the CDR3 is TGTGCCAGCAGTTACTCCGGGGGGCCAAGCGGCTACACCTTC.

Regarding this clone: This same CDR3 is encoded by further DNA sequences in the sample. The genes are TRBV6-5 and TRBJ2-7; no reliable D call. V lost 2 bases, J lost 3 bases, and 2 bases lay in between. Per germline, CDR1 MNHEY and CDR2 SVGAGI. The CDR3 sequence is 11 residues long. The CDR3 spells CASSYLYEQYF. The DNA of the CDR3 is TGTGCCAGCAGTTACCTCTACGAGCAGTACTTC.

In DNA, the CDR3 is TGTGCCAGCAGCTTCGACAGGGCCTATGGCTACACCTTC. Translation gives CASSFDRAYGYTF. The chain recombines TRBV16 with TRBJ1-2; 7 bases are a match to TRBD1. V lost 5 bases to trimming and J lost 4 bases; unmatched junction nucleotides: 4. CDR3 size: 13 residues. The germline gives CDR1 KGHSY, CDR2 FQNENV.

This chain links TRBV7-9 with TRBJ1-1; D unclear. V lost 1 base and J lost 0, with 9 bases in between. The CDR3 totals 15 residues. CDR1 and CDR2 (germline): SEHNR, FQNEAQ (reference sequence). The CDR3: CASSLVQAMNTEAFF. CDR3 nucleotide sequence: TGTGCCAGCAGCTTAGTTCAGGCGATGAACACTGAAGCTTTCTTT.

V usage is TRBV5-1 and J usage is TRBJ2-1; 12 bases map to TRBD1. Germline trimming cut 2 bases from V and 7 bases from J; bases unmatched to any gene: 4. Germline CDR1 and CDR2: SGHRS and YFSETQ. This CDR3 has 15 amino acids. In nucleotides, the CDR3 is TGCGCCAGCAGCTTAGGGACAGGGGGCTTTAATGAGCAGTTCTTC. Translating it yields CASSLGTGGFNEQFF.

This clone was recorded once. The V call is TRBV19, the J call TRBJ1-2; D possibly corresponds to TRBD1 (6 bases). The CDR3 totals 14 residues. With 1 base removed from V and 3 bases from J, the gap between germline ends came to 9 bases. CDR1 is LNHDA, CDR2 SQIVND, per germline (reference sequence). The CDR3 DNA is TGTGCCAGTAGTATAGCGGCAGGGGACTATGGCTACACCTTC. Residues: CASSIAAGDYGYTF.

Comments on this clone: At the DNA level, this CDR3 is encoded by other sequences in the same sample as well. The CDR3 protein is CASSLQGMNTEAFF. The CDR3 region has the DNA TGCGCCAGCAGCTTGCAGGGTATGAACACTGAAGCTTTCTTT. The chain joins TRBV5-1 to TRBJ1-1; maybe TRBD1 (5 bases). CDR1 is SGHRS and CDR2 is YFSETQ in the germline V gene. CDR3 size: 14 residues. The V and J ends lost 1 base and 0 bases respectively, with 7 bases between them.

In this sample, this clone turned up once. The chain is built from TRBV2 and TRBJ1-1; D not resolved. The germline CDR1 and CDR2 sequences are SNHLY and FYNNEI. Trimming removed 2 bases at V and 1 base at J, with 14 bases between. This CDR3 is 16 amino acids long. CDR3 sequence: CASSEISVYGNTEAFF. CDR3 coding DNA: TGTGCCAGCAGTGAAATTAGTGTGTACGGGAACACTGAAGCTTTCTTT.

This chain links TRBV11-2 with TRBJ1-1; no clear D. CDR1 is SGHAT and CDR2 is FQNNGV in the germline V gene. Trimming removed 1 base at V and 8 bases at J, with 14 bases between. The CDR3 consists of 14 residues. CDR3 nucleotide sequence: TGTGCCAGCAGCTTAGTCAGCGATATCGGAGAAGCTTTCTTT. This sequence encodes CASSLVSDIGEAFF. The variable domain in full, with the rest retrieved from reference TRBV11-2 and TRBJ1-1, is EAGVAQSPRYKIIEKRQSVAFWCNPISGHATLYWYQQILGQGPKLLIQFQNNGVVDDSQLPKDRFSAERLKGVDSTLKIQPAKLEDSAVYLCASSLVSDIGEAFFGQGTRLTVV.

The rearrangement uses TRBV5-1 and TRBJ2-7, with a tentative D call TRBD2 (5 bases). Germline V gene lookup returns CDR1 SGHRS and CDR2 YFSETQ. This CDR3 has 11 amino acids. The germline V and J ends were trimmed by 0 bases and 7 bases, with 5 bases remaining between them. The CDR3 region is CASSLGGEQYF. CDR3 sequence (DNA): TGCGCCAGCAGCTTGGGAGGGGAGCAGTACTTC.

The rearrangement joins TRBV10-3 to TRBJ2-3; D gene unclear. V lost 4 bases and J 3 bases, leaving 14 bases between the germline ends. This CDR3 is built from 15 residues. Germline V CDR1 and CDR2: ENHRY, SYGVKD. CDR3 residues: CAISGSGSGTDTQYF. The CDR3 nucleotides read TGTGCCATCAGTGGCTCCGGTTCCGGGACAGATACGCAGTATTTT.

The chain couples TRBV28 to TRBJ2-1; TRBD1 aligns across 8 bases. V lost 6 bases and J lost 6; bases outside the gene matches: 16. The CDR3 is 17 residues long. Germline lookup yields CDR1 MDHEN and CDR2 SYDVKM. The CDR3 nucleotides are TGTGCCAGCAGCCTGTCCGTAAGGACAGGGCTTGGCAATGAGCAGTTCTTC. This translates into CASSLSVRTGLGNEQFF.

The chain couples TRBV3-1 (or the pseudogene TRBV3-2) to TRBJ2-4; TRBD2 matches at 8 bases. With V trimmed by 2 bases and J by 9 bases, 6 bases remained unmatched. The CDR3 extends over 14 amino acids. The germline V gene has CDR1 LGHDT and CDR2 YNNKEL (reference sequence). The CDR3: CASSQLVAGGIQYF. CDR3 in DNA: TGTGCCAGCAGCCAATTGGTGGCGGGGGGCATTCAGTACTTC.

The CDR3 region is CASSQGLTGDNYGYTF. DNA for the CDR3: TGCGCCAGCAGCCAGGGACTGACAGGGGACAACTATGGCTACACCTTC. The chain carries TRBV4-1 and TRBJ1-2; TRBD1 aligns across 8 bases. V lost 3 bases to trimming and J lost 2 bases; unmatched junction nucleotides: 8. CDR3 size: 16 residues. Germline CDR1 and CDR2: MGHRA and YSYEKL.

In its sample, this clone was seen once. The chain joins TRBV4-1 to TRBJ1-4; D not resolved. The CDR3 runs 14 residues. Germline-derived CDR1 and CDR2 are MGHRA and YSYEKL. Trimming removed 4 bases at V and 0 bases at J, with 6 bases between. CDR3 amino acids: CASSRGATNEKLFF. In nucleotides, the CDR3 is TGCGCCAGCAGCCGCGGGGCAACTAATGAAAAACTGTTTTTT.

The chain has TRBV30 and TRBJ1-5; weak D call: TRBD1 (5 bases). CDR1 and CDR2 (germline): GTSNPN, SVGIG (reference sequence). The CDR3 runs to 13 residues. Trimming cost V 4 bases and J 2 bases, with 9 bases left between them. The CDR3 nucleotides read TGTGCCTGGAAACCCAGGGGCAATCAGCCCCAGCATTTT. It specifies CAWKPRGNQPQHF. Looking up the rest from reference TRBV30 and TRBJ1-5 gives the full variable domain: SQTIHQWPATLVQPVGSPLSLECTVEGTSNPNLYWYRQAAGRGLQLLFYSVGIGQISSEVPQNLSASRPQDRQFILSSKKLLLSDSGFYLCAWKPRGNQPQHFGDGTRLSIL.

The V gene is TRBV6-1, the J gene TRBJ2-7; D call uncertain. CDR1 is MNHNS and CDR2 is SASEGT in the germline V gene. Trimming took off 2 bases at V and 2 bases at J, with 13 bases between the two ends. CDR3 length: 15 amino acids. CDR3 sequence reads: CASSERQRVTYEQYF. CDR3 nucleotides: TGTGCCAGCAGTGAACGCCAGCGAGTAACCTACGAGCAGTACTTC.

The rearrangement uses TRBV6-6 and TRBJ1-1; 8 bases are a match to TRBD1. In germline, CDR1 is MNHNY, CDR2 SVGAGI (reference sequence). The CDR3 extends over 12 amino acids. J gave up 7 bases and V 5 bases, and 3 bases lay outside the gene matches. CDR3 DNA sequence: TGTGCCAGCAGTGACAGGGGTGGTGAAGCTTTCTTT. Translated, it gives CASSDRGGEAFF.

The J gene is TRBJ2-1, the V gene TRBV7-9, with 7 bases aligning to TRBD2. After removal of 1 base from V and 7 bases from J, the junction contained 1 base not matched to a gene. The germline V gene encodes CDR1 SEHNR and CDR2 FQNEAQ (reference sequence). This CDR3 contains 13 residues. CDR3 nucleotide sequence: TGTGCCAGCAGCTTAGGGGGGGGGAATGAGCAGTTCTTC. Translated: CASSLGGGNEQFF.

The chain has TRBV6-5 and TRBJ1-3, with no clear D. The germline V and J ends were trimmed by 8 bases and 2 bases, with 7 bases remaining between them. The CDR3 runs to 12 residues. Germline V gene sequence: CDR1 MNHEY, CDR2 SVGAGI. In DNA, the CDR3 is TGTGCCAGCCAGGTCCCTGGAAACACCATATATTTT. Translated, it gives CASQVPGNTIYF.

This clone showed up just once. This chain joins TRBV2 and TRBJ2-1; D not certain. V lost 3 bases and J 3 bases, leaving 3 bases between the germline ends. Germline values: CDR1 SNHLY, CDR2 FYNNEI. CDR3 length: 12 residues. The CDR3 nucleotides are TGTGCCAGCAGTGATTACTACAATGAGCAGTTCTTC. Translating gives CASSDYYNEQFF.

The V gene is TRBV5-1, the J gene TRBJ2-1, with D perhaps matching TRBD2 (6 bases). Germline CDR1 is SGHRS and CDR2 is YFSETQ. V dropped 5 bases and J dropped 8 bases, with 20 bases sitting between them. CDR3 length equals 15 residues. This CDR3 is CASRERTILRDEQFF. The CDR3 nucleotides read TGCGCCAGCAGGGAACGGACTATCCTACGCGATGAGCAGTTCTTC.

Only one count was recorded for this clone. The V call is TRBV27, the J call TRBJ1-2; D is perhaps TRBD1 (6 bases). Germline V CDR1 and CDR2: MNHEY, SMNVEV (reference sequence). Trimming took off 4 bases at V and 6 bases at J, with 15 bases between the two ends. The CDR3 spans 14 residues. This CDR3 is CASSSGGAGNGYTF. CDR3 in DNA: TGTGCCAGCAGTTCGGGGGGCGCTGGGAATGGCTACACCTTC.

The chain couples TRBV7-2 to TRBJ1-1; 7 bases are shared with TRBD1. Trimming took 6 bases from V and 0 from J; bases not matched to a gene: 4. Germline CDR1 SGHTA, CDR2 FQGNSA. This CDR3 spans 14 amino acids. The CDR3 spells CASRGQRVNTEAFF. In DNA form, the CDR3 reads TGTGCCAGCAGGGGACAGCGTGTGAACACTGAAGCTTTCTTT.

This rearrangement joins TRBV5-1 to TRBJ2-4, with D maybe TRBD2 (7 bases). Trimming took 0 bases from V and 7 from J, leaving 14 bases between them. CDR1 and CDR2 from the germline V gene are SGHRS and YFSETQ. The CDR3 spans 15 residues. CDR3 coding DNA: TGCGCCAGCAGCTTGGTGGCAGGGAGGGGGAACATTCAGTACTTC. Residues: CASSLVAGRGNIQYF.